One sample yielded the 25 T cell receptor beta chains listed below, sequenced in a study of blood T cells in healthy people across ages. Using a J-beta primer mix together with a sample-barcoded 5' primer, a second PCR was run for about 7 to 12 cycles. TCRdb processed the 5' RACE reads anew with MiXCR; each CDR3 protein has one entry. Of about 970,000 distinct CDR3 sequences in the sample, 51% are singletons; the top ten hold over 20%. Material for sequencing was blood. These receptors came from a woman aged 60-75 years in good health.

This clonotype was picked up a small number of times. The chain carries TRBV9 and TRBJ2-7; 9 bases align to TRBD1. The CDR3 has 16 amino acids. CDR1 SGDLS and CDR2 YYNGEE come from the germline V gene. V dropped 4 bases and J dropped 4; count of bases not matched to a gene: 12. The CDR3: CASSPRSRDREYEQYF. In DNA form, the CDR3 reads TGTGCCAGCAGCCCTCGTAGCCGGGACAGGGAATACGAGCAGTACTTC. Variable domain in full (rest from reference TRBV9 and TRBJ2-7): DSGVTQTPKHLITATGQRVTLRCSPRSGDLSVYWYQQSLDQGLQFLIQYYNGEERAKGNILERFSAQQFPDLHSELNLSSLELGDSALYFCASSPRSRDREYEQYFGPGTRLTVT.

This clonotype was found many times. The J gene is TRBJ1-1, the V gene TRBV13; D call uncertain. The CDR3 spans 14 residues. Germline lookup yields CDR1 PRHDT and CDR2 FYEKMQ (reference sequence). Trimming stripped 7 bases from V and 0 bases from J, with 12 bases between. This CDR3 reads CASTYTGMNTEAFF. The CDR3 nucleotides read TGTGCCAGCACCTACACGGGAATGAACACTGAAGCTTTCTTT.

The chain links TRBV12-3 or TRBV12-4 to TRBJ2-1; TRBD2 agrees at 8 bases. With the DNA end fitting TRBJ2-7 better, the J assignment may be wrong. The CDR3 is 17 residues long. The CDR3 is CASSWSGLVLRTHEQYF. The CDR3 DNA reads as TGTGCCAGCAGTTGGTCGGGACTAGTTCTCCGGACGCACGAGCAGTACTTC.

The V call is TRBV15, the J call TRBJ2-3; no definite D call. The CDR3 is made up of 14 amino acids. Trimming stripped 0 bases from V and 6 bases from J, with 10 bases between. Germline loops: CDR1 LNHNV, CDR2 YYDKDF (reference sequence). The DNA of the CDR3 is TGTGCCACCAGCAGAGATTATGGCTCCGATACGCAGTATTTT. Amino acid sequence: CATSRDYGSDTQYF. Filled out from reference TRBV15 and TRBJ2-3, the complete variable domain reads DAMVIQNPRYQVTQFGKPVTLSCSQTLNHNVMYWYQQKSSQAPKLLFHYYDKDFNNEADTPDNFQSRRPNTSFCFLDIRSPGLGDTAMYLCATSRDYGSDTQYFGPGTRLTVL.

The chain carries TRBV4-1 and TRBJ2-1; perhaps TRBD1 as D (5 bases). CDR1 and CDR2 from the germline V gene are MGHRA and YSYEKL. V was pared by 3 bases and J by 3 bases, with 6 bases between. CDR3 length: 13 residues. CDR3 amino acids: CASSHRDYNEQFF. In DNA, the CDR3 is TGCGCCAGCAGCCACAGGGACTACAATGAGCAGTTCTTC.

The chain joins TRBV12-3 or TRBV12-4 to TRBJ2-7; possibly TRBD1 or TRBD2 for D (5 bases each). The J call is uncertain, as TRBJ2-5 better fits the DNA end. The CDR3 is made up of 12 amino acids. The CDR3 region is CAGSEGWETQYF. The DNA of the CDR3 is TGTGCCGGCTCAGAGGGGTGGGAGACCCAGTACTTC.

V gene TRBV5-1 combines with J gene TRBJ2-5; 8 bases align to TRBD1. There are 15 residues in the CDR3. V lost 1 base and J lost 5; bases outside the gene matches: 7. The germline V gene has CDR1 SGHRS and CDR2 YFSETQ. CDR3 DNA: TGCGCCAGCAGCTTGCAGGACAGGGATTGGGAGACCCAGTACTTC. Translation gives CASSLQDRDWETQYF.

This clonotype was counted once. The chain links TRBV6-1 to TRBJ2-3; possibly TRBD1 for D (6 bases). Germline V gene lookup returns CDR1 MNHNS and CDR2 SASEGT. There are 15 residues in the CDR3. The V end lost 6 bases, the J end lost 1 base, and 14 bases lay between the germline ends. This chain's CDR3 is CASSRIAGGTDTQYF. CDR3 in DNA: TGTGCCAGCAGCCGGATCGCAGGGGGCACAGATACGCAGTATTTT.

This sequence joins TRBV7-3 and TRBJ1-3; D may be TRBD1 (6 bases). V lost 5 bases and J lost 3, with 8 bases in between. Looked up from germline, CDR1 is SGHTA and CDR2 is FQGTGA. The CDR3 consists of 13 residues. The CDR3 DNA sequence: TGTGCCAGCAGCAAGGACAGTGGAAACACCATATATTTT. Its protein product is CASSKDSGNTIYF. Variable domain in full (rest from reference TRBV7-3 and TRBJ1-3): GAGVSQTPSNKVTEKGKYVELRCDPISGHTALYWYRQSLGQGPEFLIYFQGTGAADDSGLPNDRFFAVRPEGSVSTLKIQRTERGDSAVYLCASSKDSGNTIYFGEGSWLTVV.

The chain has TRBV2 and TRBJ2-3; TRBD2 might be the D (6 bases). The CDR3 is 14 residues long. With 6 bases removed from V and 2 bases from J, the gap between germline ends came to 12 bases. Germline lookup yields CDR1 SNHLY and CDR2 FYNNEI. The CDR3 DNA reads TGTGCCAGCAGGACGGGAGCTTTCACAGATACGCAGTATTTT. Encoded protein: CASRTGAFTDTQYF.

The V and J genes are TRBV3-1 and TRBJ2-7; D possibly corresponds to TRBD2 (6 bases). In germline, CDR1 is LGHDT, CDR2 YNNKEL (reference sequence). CDR3 length equals 13 residues. The V gene lost 2 bases and the J gene lost 7 bases, with 12 bases spanning the gap. The CDR3 protein is CASSQSVRGEQYF. CDR3 bases: TGTGCCAGCAGCCAATCGGTCCGGGGGGAGCAGTACTTC.

This sequence joins TRBV11-2 and TRBJ2-4; D is perhaps TRBD1 or TRBD2 (5 bases each). Germline V gene sequence: CDR1 SGHAT, CDR2 FQNNGV. The CDR3 runs 14 residues. Trimming cost V 1 base and J 7 bases, with 11 bases left between them. CDR3 sequence reads: CASSLVGGSNIQYF. CDR3 nucleotides: TGTGCCAGCAGCTTAGTTGGGGGTTCTAACATTCAGTACTTC. The variable domain in full, completed from reference TRBV11-2 and TRBJ2-4, reads EAGVAQSPRYKIIEKRQSVAFWCNPISGHATLYWYQQILGQGPKLLIQFQNNGVVDDSQLPKDRFSAERLKGVDSTLKIQPAKLEDSAVYLCASSLVGGSNIQYFGAGTRLSVL.

This clonotype has more than one count but fewer than ten. This sequence joins TRBV7-2 and TRBJ2-7, with D possibly called TRBD1 or TRBD2 (5 bases each). Germline CDR1 reads SGHTA; CDR2 reads FQGNSA. The germline V and J ends were trimmed by 4 bases and 2 bases, with 18 bases remaining between them. The CDR3 length is 16 residues. The CDR3 DNA follows: TGTGCCAGCAGCTCCAGGGTAGGACTCACTACCTACGAGCAGTACTTC. Protein sequence: CASSSRVGLTTYEQYF.

This clonotype was seen only a few times. The chain links TRBV29-1 to TRBJ2-7, with 14 positions matching TRBD2. This CDR3 contains 14 residues. CDR1 and CDR2 from the germline V gene are SQVTM and ANQGSEA. V shed 5 bases and J 6 bases; nucleotides not matched to a gene: 6. In DNA form, the CDR3 reads TGCAGCGTTTCCGGGACTAGCGGGAGTGGCGAGCAGTACTTC. Its translation: CSVSGTSGSGEQYF.

This chain connects TRBV6-5 to TRBJ1-2; perhaps TRBD1 as D (6 bases). Trimming pared 2 bases from V and 8 bases from J, leaving 12 bases between. Germline V gene sequence: CDR1 MNHEY, CDR2 SVGAGI. There are 13 residues in the CDR3. This CDR3 reads CASSYTGQNGYTF. In nucleotides, the CDR3 is TGTGCCAGCAGTTACACAGGACAGAACGGCTACACCTTC.

The V gene is TRBV4-1, the J gene TRBJ2-3; D not certain. Trimming cost V 4 bases and J 2 bases, with 7 bases left between them. Germline CDR1 and CDR2: MGHRA and YSYEKL. The CDR3 contains 13 residues. As DNA, the CDR3 is TGCGCCAGCAGCCGGACGCTCACAGATACGCAGTATTTT. Amino acids: CASSRTLTDTQYF.

This chain uses TRBV12-3 or TRBV12-4 with TRBJ2-2, with D perhaps TRBD1 (5 bases). The CDR3 spans 15 residues. With 4 bases removed from V and 2 bases from J, the gap between germline ends came to 11 bases. The DNA for the CDR3 is TGTGCCAGCAGTTCCAGGGTAACAAACACCGGGGAGCTGTTTTTT. Translation: CASSSRVTNTGELFF.

The chain links TRBV20-1 to TRBJ2-1, with D perhaps TRBD1 (6 bases). This CDR3 region has 14 residues. Trimming took off 1 base at V and 7 bases at J, with 14 bases between the two ends. In germline, CDR1 is DFQATT, CDR2 SNEGSKA (reference sequence). The CDR3 reads CSARVQGITNEQFF. Here the CDR3 DNA reads TGCAGTGCTAGAGTTCAGGGGATCACGAATGAGCAGTTCTTC.

This clonotype was detected only a few times. The chain employs TRBV3-1 and TRBJ2-7; 9 nucleotides line up with TRBD2. The V gene's germline CDR1 is LGHDT and CDR2 YNNKEL (reference sequence). Losses at the gene ends were 1 base for V and 3 bases for J; bases not matched to a gene: 13. The CDR3 is 18 residues long. The CDR3 DNA follows: TGTGCCAGCAGCCAAGGCGGCGGGAGGGAATCGAATCGCTACGAGCAGTACTTC. It yields the protein CASSQGGGRESNRYEQYF.

V and J are TRBV4-1 and TRBJ1-4; 8 bases are shared with TRBD1. With 0 bases clipped from V and 6 bases from J, the junction kept 9 bases outside the gene matches. The germline CDR1 and CDR2 sequences are MGHRA and YSYEKL. The CDR3 has 17 residues. The DNA for the CDR3 is TGCGCCAGCAGCCAAGAGGGGGTGACAGGGGTGGATGAAAAACTGTTTTTT. Protein product: CASSQEGVTGVDEKLFF.

This rearrangement joins TRBV20-1 to TRBJ2-5, with 11 bases that match TRBD2. Germline-derived CDR1 and CDR2 are DFQATT and SNEGSKA (reference sequence). J lost 0 bases, V lost 6 bases, and 6 bases had no gene match. The CDR3 is made up of 15 amino acids. CDR3 DNA: TGCAGTGCAGGAACTAGCGGGGGAAACCAAGAGACCCAGTACTTC. Its translation is CSAGTSGGNQETQYF.

The chain is built from TRBV9 and TRBJ1-3, with 7 bases matching TRBD1. CDR3 length: 14 amino acids. V shed 4 bases and J 7 bases; nucleotides not matched to a gene: 8. CDR1 and CDR2 (germline): SGDLS, YYNGEE. In nucleotides, the CDR3 is TGTGCCAGCAGCCCGGGACAGCGCACGAACACCATATATTTT. It encodes CASSPGQRTNTIYF.

In regard to this clonotype: It may be a read error: a sequence one base away is much more abundant. The rearrangement uses TRBV20-1 and TRBJ2-7, with TRBD2 matching over 7 bases. The J segment lost 4 bases and the V segment lost 5 bases, leaving 14 bases of the junction unmatched. Looked up from germline, CDR1 is DFQATT and CDR2 is SNEGSKA (reference sequence). The CDR3 has 15 residues. The CDR3 sequence is CSAGRAGPGGYEQYF. For the CDR3, the DNA is TGCAGTGCTGGACGAGCGGGACCCGGGGGGTACGAGCAGTACTTC.

This chain links TRBV28 with TRBJ2-4; tentatively, D is TRBD2 (6 bases). Trimming shortened V by 10 bases and J by 0 bases, and 13 bases separated the two germline ends. In germline, CDR1 is MDHEN, CDR2 SYDVKM. The CDR3 covers 14 residues. The CDR3 region is CAIRTKGAKNIQYF. Here the CDR3 DNA reads TGTGCCATCAGGACTAAAGGAGCCAAAAACATTCAGTACTTC.

This chain uses TRBV12-3 or TRBV12-4 with TRBJ2-4; weak D call: TRBD2 (5 bases). The germline V and J ends were trimmed by 3 bases and 0 bases, with 18 bases remaining between them. This CDR3 is built from 18 residues. This chain's CDR3 is CASSFGGPLGLAKNIQYF. In DNA, the CDR3 is TGTGCCAGCAGTTTCGGCGGGCCCTTAGGTCTAGCCAAAAACATTCAGTACTTC.